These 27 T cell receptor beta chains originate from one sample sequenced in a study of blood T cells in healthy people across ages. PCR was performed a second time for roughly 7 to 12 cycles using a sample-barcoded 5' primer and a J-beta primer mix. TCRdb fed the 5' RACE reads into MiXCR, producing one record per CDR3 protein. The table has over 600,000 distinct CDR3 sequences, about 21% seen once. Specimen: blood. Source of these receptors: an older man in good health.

The chain's CDR3 is CSARTLAGGFNEQFF. The CDR3 DNA follows: TGCAGTGCTAGGACGCTAGCGGGAGGTTTCAATGAGCAGTTCTTC. The rearrangement links TRBV20-1 to TRBJ2-5, with TRBD2 matching over 11 bases. The J call is doubtful: the DNA matches TRBJ2-1 better. Germline V gene data show CDR1 as DFQATT and CDR2 as SNEGSKA (reference sequence). This CDR3 has 15 residues.

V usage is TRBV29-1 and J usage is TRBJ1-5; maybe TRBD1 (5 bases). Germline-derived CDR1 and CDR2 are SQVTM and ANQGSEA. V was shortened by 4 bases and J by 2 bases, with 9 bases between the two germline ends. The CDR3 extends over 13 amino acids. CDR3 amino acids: CSVGEGGNQPQHF. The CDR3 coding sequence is TGCAGCGTTGGGGAAGGGGGCAATCAGCCCCAGCATTTT.

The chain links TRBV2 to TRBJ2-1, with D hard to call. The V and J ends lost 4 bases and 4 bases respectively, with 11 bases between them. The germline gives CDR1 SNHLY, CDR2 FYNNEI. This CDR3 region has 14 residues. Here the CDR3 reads CASSVSQSYNEQFF. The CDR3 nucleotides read TGTGCCAGCAGTGTATCACAGAGTTACAATGAGCAGTTCTTC.

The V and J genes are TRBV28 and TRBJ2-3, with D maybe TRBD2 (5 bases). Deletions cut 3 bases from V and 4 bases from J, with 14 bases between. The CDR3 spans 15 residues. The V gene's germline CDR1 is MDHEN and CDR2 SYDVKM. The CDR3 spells CASSLVRRDSDTQYF. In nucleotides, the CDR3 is TGTGCCAGCAGTTTGGTGCGTCGGGATTCAGATACGCAGTATTTT.

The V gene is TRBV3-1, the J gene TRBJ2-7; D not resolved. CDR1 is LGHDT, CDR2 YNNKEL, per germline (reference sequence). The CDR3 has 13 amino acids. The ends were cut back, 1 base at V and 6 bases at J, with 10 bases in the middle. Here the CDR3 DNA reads TGTGCCAGCAGCCAAGCTAGGGCCACCGAGCAGTACTTC. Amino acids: CASSQARATEQYF.

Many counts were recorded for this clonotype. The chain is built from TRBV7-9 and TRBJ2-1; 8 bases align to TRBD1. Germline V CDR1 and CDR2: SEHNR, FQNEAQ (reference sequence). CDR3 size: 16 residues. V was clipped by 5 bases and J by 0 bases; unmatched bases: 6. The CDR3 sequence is CASSPGQVLSYNEQFF. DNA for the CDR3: TGTGCCAGCAGCCCGGGACAGGTTCTCTCCTACAATGAGCAGTTCTTC.

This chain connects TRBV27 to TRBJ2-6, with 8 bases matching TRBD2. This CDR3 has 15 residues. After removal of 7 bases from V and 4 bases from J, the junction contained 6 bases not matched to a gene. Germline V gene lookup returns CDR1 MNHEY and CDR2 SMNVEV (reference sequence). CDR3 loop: CASKAGASGANVLTF. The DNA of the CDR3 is TGTGCCAGCAAAGCGGGAGCATCGGGGGCCAACGTCCTGACTTTC. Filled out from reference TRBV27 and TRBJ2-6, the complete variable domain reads EAQVTQNPRYLITVTGKKLTVTCSQNMNHEYMSWYRQDPGLGLRQIYYSMNVEVTDKGDVPEGYKVSRKEKRNFPLILESPSPNQTSLYFCASKAGASGANVLTFGAGSRLTVL.

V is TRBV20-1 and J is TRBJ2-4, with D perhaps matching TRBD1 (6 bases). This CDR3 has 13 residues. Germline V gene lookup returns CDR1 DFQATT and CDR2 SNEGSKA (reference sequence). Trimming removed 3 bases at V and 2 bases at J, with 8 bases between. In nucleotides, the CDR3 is TGCAGTGCTAGTAGGGGGACCAAAAACATTCAGTACTTC. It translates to CSASRGTKNIQYF.

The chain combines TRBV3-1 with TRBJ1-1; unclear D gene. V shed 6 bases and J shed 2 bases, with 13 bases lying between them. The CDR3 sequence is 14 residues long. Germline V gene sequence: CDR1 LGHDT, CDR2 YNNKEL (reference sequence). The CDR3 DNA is TGTGCCAGCAGTCTGGCTGGGGAAAACACTGAAGCTTTCTTT. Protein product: CASSLAGENTEAFF. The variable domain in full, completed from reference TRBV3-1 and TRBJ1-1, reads DTAVSQTPKYLVTQMGNDKSIKCEQNLGHDTMYWYKQDSKKFLKIMFSYNNKELIINETVPNRFSPKSPDKAHLNLHINSLELGDSAVYFCASSLAGENTEAFFGQGTRLTVV.

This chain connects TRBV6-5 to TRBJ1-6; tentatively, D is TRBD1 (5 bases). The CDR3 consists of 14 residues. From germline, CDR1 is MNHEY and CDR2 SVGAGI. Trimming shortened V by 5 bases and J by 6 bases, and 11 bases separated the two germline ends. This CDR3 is CASSNSGSNSPLHF. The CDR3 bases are TGTGCCAGCAGTAATTCAGGGAGTAATTCACCCCTCCACTTT.

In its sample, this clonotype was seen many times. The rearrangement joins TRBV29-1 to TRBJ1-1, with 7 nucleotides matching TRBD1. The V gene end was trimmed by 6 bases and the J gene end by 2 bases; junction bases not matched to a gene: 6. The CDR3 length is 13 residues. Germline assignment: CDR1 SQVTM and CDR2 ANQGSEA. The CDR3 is CSVGQTGNTEAFF. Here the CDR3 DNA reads TGCAGCGTGGGACAGACGGGTAACACTGAAGCTTTCTTT.

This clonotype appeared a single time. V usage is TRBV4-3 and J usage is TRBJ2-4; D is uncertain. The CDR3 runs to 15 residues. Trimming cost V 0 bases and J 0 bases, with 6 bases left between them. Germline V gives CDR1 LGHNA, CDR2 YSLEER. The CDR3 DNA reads TGCGCCAGCAGCCAAGATGACCTAGCCAAAAACATTCAGTACTTC. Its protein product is CASSQDDLAKNIQYF.

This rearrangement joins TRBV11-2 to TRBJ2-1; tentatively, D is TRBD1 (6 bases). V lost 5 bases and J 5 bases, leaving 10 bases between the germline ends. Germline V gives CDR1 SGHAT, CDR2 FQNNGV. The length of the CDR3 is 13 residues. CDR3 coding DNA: TGTGCCAGCAGCCTAAGGGGGAACAATGAGCAGTTCTTC. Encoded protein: CASSLRGNNEQFF.

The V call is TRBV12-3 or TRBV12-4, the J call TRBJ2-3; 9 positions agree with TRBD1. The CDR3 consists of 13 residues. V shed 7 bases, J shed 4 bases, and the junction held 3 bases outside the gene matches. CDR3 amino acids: CASKTGGSDTQYF. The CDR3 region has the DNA TGTGCCAGCAAAACAGGGGGCTCAGATACGCAGTATTTT.

CDR3 region: CSATTSGRAREQYF. The CDR3 DNA sequence: TGCAGTGCCACTACCAGCGGGAGGGCTCGTGAGCAGTACTTC. This chain links TRBV20-1 with TRBJ2-7, with TRBD2 matching 10 bases. Germline loops: CDR1 DFQATT, CDR2 SNEGSKA (reference sequence). The CDR3 is made up of 14 amino acids. J was trimmed by 7 bases and V by 6 bases; bases with no gene match: 12.

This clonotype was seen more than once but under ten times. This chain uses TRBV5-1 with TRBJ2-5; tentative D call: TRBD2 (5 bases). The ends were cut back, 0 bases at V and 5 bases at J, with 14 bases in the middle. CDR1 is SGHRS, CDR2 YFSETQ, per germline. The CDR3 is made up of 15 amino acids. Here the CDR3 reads CASSLDGPLGETQYF. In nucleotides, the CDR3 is TGCGCCAGCAGCTTGGACGGGCCACTAGGGGAGACCCAGTACTTC.

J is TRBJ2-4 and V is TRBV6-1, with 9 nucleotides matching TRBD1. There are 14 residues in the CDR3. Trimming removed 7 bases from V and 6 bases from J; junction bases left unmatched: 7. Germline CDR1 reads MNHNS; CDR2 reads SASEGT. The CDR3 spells CASTHPGQGNIQYF. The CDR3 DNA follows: TGTGCCAGCACCCATCCGGGACAGGGAAACATTCAGTACTTC.

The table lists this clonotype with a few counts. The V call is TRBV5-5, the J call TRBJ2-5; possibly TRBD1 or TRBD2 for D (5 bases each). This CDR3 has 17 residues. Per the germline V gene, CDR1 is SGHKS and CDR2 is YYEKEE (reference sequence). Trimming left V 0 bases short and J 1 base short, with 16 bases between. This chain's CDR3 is CASSLAGTAVLQETQYF. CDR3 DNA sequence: TGTGCCAGCAGCTTGGCCGGGACGGCCGTCCTCCAAGAGACCCAGTACTTC.

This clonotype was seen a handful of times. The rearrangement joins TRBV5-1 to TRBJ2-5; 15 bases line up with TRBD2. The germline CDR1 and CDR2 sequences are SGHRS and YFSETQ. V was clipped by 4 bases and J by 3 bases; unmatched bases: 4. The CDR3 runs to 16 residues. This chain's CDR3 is CASSPWTSGREETQYF. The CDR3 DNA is TGCGCCAGCAGCCCTTGGACTAGCGGGAGGGAAGAGACCCAGTACTTC.

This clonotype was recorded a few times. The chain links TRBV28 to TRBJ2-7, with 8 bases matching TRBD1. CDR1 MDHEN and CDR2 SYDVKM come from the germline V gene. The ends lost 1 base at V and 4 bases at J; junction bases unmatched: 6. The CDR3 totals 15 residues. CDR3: CASSLSWTGKYEQYF. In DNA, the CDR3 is TGTGCCAGCAGTTTATCTTGGACAGGGAAGTACGAGCAGTACTTC.

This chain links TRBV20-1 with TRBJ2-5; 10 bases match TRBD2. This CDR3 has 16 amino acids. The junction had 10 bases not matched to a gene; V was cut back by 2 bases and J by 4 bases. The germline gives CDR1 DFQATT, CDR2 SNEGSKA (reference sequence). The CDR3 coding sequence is TGCAGTGCTAGACCTAATAGCGGGAGGAGATCAGAGACCCAGTACTTC. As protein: CSARPNSGRRSETQYF.

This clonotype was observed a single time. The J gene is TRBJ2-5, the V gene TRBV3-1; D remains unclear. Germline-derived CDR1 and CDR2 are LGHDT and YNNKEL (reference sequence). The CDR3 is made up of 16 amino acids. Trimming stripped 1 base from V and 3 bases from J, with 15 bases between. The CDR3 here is CASSQVIRLRKETQYF. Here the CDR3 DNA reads TGTGCCAGCAGCCAAGTAATTCGGCTGAGAAAAGAGACCCAGTACTTC.

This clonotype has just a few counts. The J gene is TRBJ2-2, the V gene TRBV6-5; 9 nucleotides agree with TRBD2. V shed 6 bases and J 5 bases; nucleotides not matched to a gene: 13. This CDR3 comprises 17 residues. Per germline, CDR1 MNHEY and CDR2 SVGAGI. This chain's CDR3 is CASRRGGGLALTGELFF. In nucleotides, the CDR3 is TGTGCCAGCAGGAGGGGTGGGGGACTAGCTCTGACCGGGGAGCTGTTTTTT.

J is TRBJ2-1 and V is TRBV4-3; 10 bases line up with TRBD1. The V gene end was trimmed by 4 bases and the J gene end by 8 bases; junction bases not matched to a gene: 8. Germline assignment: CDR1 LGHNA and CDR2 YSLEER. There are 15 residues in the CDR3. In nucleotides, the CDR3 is TGCGCCAGCAGCCGTTCCGGGACAGGGGTGGATGAGCAGTTCTTC. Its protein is CASSRSGTGVDEQFF.

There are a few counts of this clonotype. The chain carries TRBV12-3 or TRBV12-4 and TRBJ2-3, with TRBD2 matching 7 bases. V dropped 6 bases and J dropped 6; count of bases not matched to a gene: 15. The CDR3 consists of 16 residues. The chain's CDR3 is CASSDLGAVGGDTQYF. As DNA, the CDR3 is TGTGCCAGCAGCGATTTGGGAGCAGTGGGAGGGGATACGCAGTATTTT.

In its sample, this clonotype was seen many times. CDR3 region: CASKGYNEQFF. In DNA, the CDR3 is TGTGCCAGCAAAGGTTACAATGAGCAGTTCTTC. The chain combines TRBV2 with TRBJ2-1; D is uncertain. The CDR3 is 11 residues long. Trimming took 7 bases from V and 4 from J, leaving 5 bases between them. Germline CDR1 and CDR2: SNHLY and FYNNEI.

The CDR3 DNA reads as TGCAGTCCCGGACAGGGCGCAACTAATGAAAAACTGTTTTTT. This sequence encodes CSPGQGATNEKLFF. J is TRBJ1-4 and V is TRBV20-1; 8 nucleotides align to TRBD1. The CDR3 totals 14 residues. CDR1 is DFQATT, CDR2 SNEGSKA, per germline (reference sequence). V was clipped by 8 bases and J by 0 bases; unmatched bases: 5.